One sample yielded the 6 T cell receptor beta chains listed below, sequenced in a study of OX40 agonist ivuxolimab in advanced cancers. Profiled with immunoSEQ multiplex PCR; TCRdb holds only in-frame clones, not every one. The sample has about 79,000 clones; approximately 85% are singletons. This material consisted of CD4+ or CD8+ T cells sorted from blood, taken in a trial of the OX40 agonist ivuxolimab. These receptors were collected from an adult with an advanced solid tumor such as melanoma, head and neck, liver or kidney cancer.

This clone came up a few times. The genes are TRBV12-5 and TRBJ2-7, with 7 bases fitting TRBD1. The CDR3 loop spans 14 amino acids. Germline-derived CDR1 and CDR2 are LGHNT and FRNRAP. Trimming took 1 base from V and 4 from J; bases not matched to a gene: 4. CDR3 amino acids: CASGLDRGEYEQYF. In nucleotides, the CDR3 is TGTGCTAGTGGTTTGGACAGGGGCGAGTACGAGCAGTACTTC.

This clone was counted a single time. This chain links TRBV4-3 with TRBJ2-1, with unresolved D. V lost 0 bases, J lost 4 bases, and 19 bases lay in between. The germline gives CDR1 LGHNA, CDR2 YSLEER. This CDR3 is 18 amino acids long. CDR3 coding DNA: TGCGCCAGCAGCCAAGATCTGGCACAGAATACCGAGTACAATGAGCAGTTCTTC. Encoded protein: CASSQDLAQNTEYNEQFF.

This clone was seen once. This chain joins TRBV28 and TRBJ1-2; D may be TRBD1 (6 bases). V shed 6 bases and J shed 7 bases, with 18 bases lying between them. This CDR3 spans 14 amino acids. Germline V gene lookup returns CDR1 MDHEN and CDR2 SYDVKM. The CDR3, as DNA: TGTGCCAGCAGGGGGGCAGGTGAACTAGGTGGCTACACCTTC. This encodes CASRGAGELGGYTF.

This chain uses TRBV5-6 with TRBJ2-4; the D gene is possibly TRBD2 (6 bases). The V end was cut by 4 bases, the J end by 5 bases, with 13 bases between. The germline V gene has CDR1 SGHDT and CDR2 YYEEEE. CDR3 length: 14 amino acids. CDR3 loop: CASSILATQNIQYF. For the CDR3, the DNA is TGTGCCAGCAGCATACTAGCTACCCAAAACATTCAGTACTTC.

J is TRBJ2-2 and V is TRBV10-3, with D perhaps TRBD1 or TRBD2 (8 bases each). This CDR3 spans 19 amino acids. Trimming pared 6 bases from V and 1 base from J, leaving 24 bases between. CDR1 ENHRY and CDR2 SYGVKD come from the germline V gene. Written as DNA, the CDR3 is TGTGCCATCAGGGGCGGACAGGGTGGAACTAGCGGGAACACCGGGGAGCTGTTTTTT. This gives the protein CAIRGGQGGTSGNTGELFF.

The V gene is TRBV6-5, the J gene TRBJ2-2; D assignment may be TRBD1 or TRBD2 (5 bases each). CDR3 length: 15 amino acids. Germline lookup yields CDR1 MNHEY and CDR2 SVGAGI. The germline V and J ends were trimmed by 0 bases and 5 bases, with 10 bases remaining between them. CDR3 sequence (DNA): TGTGCCAGCAGTTACTCGACGGGGCGTACCGGGGAGCTGTTTTTT. As protein: CASSYSTGRTGELFF.